Presented here are 20 T cell receptor beta chains from one specimen sequenced in a study of regulatory T cells in long-lasting Graves disease. Time point of the sample: newly diagnosed GD, antithyroid drugs for less than 3 months. The TCR library was prepared using RNA isolated from PBMCs. Relying on iRepertoire HTBI primers and Arm-PCR of CDR3 regions, the team built TCR beta libraries. MiXCR, applied by TCRdb to the multiplex PCR reads, yields one record per CDR3 protein. The profile shows some 500,000 distinct CDR3 sequences, approximately 13% of them singletons. In addition, the sample was reused for a study of T cells in Graves' hyperthyroidism and ophthalmopathy.

This specimen consisted of peripheral blood mononuclear cells (PBMCs), obtained at new diagnosis, from a patient treated with antithyroid drugs. Every receptor here comes from a man aged 30 to 39 with Graves disease.

Many counts were recorded for this clonotype. V and J are TRBV7-7 and TRBJ2-5; D is unresolved. Trimming took off 4 bases at V and 1 base at J, with 7 bases between the two ends. Germline loops: CDR1 SSHAT, CDR2 FNYEAQ (reference sequence). This CDR3 is 13 amino acids long. CDR3: CASSYGPQETQYF. The CDR3 DNA reads as TGTGCCAGCAGCTACGGACCCCAAGAGACCCAGTACTTC.

Comments on this clonotype: A read error is possible here, since a much larger clone lies one base away. The chain couples TRBV5-1 to TRBJ2-2; 7 nucleotides line up with TRBD1. CDR3 length: 15 residues. Germline CDR1 and CDR2: SGHRS and YFSETQ. The CDR3 region is CAGSFRGRNTGELFF. The CDR3 nucleotides read TGCGCCGGCAGCTTCAGGGGGAGGAACACCGGGGAGCTGTTTTTT.

The rearrangement uses TRBV19 and TRBJ1-2; D is unclear. V lost 7 bases and J lost 2, with 14 bases in between. Per germline, CDR1 LNHDA and CDR2 SQIVND (reference sequence). The CDR3 extends over 14 amino acids. The CDR3 DNA reads as TGTGCCAGTACCTCGCCCACTGGGAACTATGGCTACACCTTC. Translating gives CASTSPTGNYGYTF.

This clonotype was seen many times. This chain links TRBV30 with TRBJ2-7, with D maybe TRBD1 (5 bases). The CDR3 sequence is 13 residues long. Germline CDR1 reads GTSNPN; CDR2 reads SVGIG (reference sequence). V was trimmed by 7 bases and J by 5 bases, leaving 18 bases between them. CDR3 in amino acids: CAFTKGRAHEQYF. DNA for the CDR3: TGTGCCTTTACTAAGGGCAGGGCACACGAGCAGTACTTC.

V is TRBV10-3 and J is TRBJ2-6, with 7 bases matching TRBD1. The length of the CDR3 is 17 residues. Germline lookup yields CDR1 ENHRY and CDR2 SYGVKD. The CDR3 spells CAASPRQGNSGANVLTF. The CDR3, as DNA: TGTGCTGCCTCCCCGAGACAGGGAAACTCTGGGGCCAACGTCCTGACTTTC.

The CDR3 spells CASSQAGTPNTGELFF. As DNA, the CDR3 is TGTGCCAGCAGCCAAGCCGGGACACCCAACACCGGGGAGCTGTTTTTT. The chain joins TRBV3-1 to TRBJ2-2; tentative D call: TRBD1 (6 bases). The CDR3 length is 16 residues. CDR1 and CDR2 (germline): LGHDT, YNNKEL (reference sequence). The germline V and J ends were trimmed by 1 base and 2 bases, with 11 bases remaining between them. The variable domain in full, with the rest retrieved from reference TRBV3-1 and TRBJ2-2, is DTAVSQTPKYLVTQMGNDKSIKCEQNLGHDTMYWYKQDSKKFLKIMFSYNNKELIINETVPNRFSPKSPDKAHLNLHINSLELGDSAVYFCASSQAGTPNTGELFFGEGSRLTVL.

This clonotype appeared many times. The V gene is TRBV12-5, the J gene TRBJ2-1, with D perhaps matching TRBD2 (6 bases). Germline values: CDR1 LGHNT, CDR2 FRNRAP. Trimming cost V 3 bases and J 4 bases, with 13 bases left between them. This CDR3 is built from 15 residues. CDR3 protein: CASGFGVADYNEQFF. CDR3 bases: TGTGCTAGTGGTTTTGGGGTAGCGGATTACAATGAGCAGTTCTTC.

The chain employs TRBV6-1 and TRBJ2-7, with no clear D. Germline loops: CDR1 MNHNS, CDR2 SASEGT. The V and J ends lost 0 bases and 5 bases respectively, with 8 bases between them. There are 13 residues in the CDR3. CDR3 bases: TGTGCCAGCAGTGAAGCGTCAGCCCACGAGCAGTACTTC. Translation gives CASSEASAHEQYF.

This chain uses TRBV15 with TRBJ2-7; unclear D gene. There are 13 residues in the CDR3. V lost 4 bases and J lost 3, with 10 bases in between. Germline CDR1 is LNHNV and CDR2 is YYDKDF (reference sequence). The CDR3 bases are TGTGCCACCAGCAAATGGAAACACTACGAGCAGTACTTC. It specifies CATSKWKHYEQYF.

This clonotype was detected ten times or more. The CDR3 spells CSAREARPLEQFF. In DNA, the CDR3 is TGCAGTGCTAGAGAGGCTAGGCCCCTTGAGCAGTTCTTC. The gene calls are TRBV20-1 and TRBJ2-1; D is ambiguous. Germline CDR1 and CDR2: DFQATT and SNEGSKA (reference sequence). This CDR3 has 13 amino acids. V lost 0 bases to trimming and J lost 9 bases, with 12 bases between them.

Points on this clonotype: This clone may be a read error of a much larger clone one base away. This chain connects TRBV27 to TRBJ2-5, with 8 bases identical to TRBD1. V shed 2 bases, J shed 7 bases, and the junction held 9 bases outside the gene matches. The CDR3 is 15 residues long. CDR1 MNHEY and CDR2 SMNVEV come from the germline V gene (reference sequence). CDR3 region: CASSLITGTGGTQYF. In nucleotides, the CDR3 is TGTGCCAGCAGTTTAATTACAGGGACAGGAGGGACCCAGTACTTC.

This clonotype was detected only a few times. The chain is built from TRBV6-2 or TRBV6-3 and TRBJ2-5, with TRBD2 matching 7 bases. The germline V gene encodes CDR1 MNHEY and CDR2 SVGEGT. V was pared by 0 bases and J by 5 bases, with 3 bases of the junction left unmatched. This CDR3 contains 14 residues. This CDR3 reads CASSYSPGGETQYF. DNA for the CDR3: TGTGCCAGCAGTTACTCTCCGGGAGGTGAGACCCAGTACTTC.

This clonotype showed up many times. The chain links TRBV29-1 to TRBJ2-1; TRBD1 matches at 8 bases. Germline CDR1 SQVTM, CDR2 ANQGSEA. Trimming removed 4 bases from V and 5 bases from J; junction bases left unmatched: 7. The CDR3 runs 14 residues. The CDR3 DNA sequence: TGCAGCGTTGCCCCCTGGACAGGGAACAATGAGCAGTTCTTC. Residues: CSVAPWTGNNEQFF.

In this sample, this clonotype turned up a few times. The V call is TRBV19, the J call TRBJ1-2; 9 bases line up with TRBD1. Germline V gene sequence: CDR1 LNHDA, CDR2 SQIVND (reference sequence). CDR3 length: 15 residues. After removal of 4 bases from V and 4 bases from J, the junction contained 7 bases not matched to a gene. DNA of the CDR3: TGTGCCAGTAGTACTGCCGCGGGACAGGGCTATGGCTACACCTTC. Protein: CASSTAAGQGYGYTF. The full variable domain, with the rest looked up from reference TRBV19 and TRBJ1-2, is DGGITQSPKYLFRKEGQNVTLSCEQNLNHDAMYWYRQDPGQGLRLIYYSQIVNDFQKGDIAEGYSVSREKKESFPLTVTSAQKNPTAFYLCASSTAAGQGYGYTFGSGTRLTVV.

This clonotype has a count of ten or more. The rearrangement uses TRBV18 and TRBJ2-1; TRBD2 agrees at 8 bases. The CDR3 runs to 16 residues. Germline lookup yields CDR1 KGHSH and CDR2 LQKENI. V lost 1 base to trimming and J lost 0 bases; unmatched junction nucleotides: 2. Here the CDR3 reads CASSPLLAVSYNEQFF. DNA of the CDR3: TGTGCCAGCTCACCACTACTAGCGGTCTCCTACAATGAGCAGTTCTTC.

The chain has TRBV20-1 and TRBJ1-5; D is unresolved. V lost 7 bases and J 0 bases, leaving 13 bases between the germline ends. The germline gives CDR1 DFQATT, CDR2 SNEGSKA (reference sequence). CDR3 length equals 14 residues. As DNA, the CDR3 is TGCAGTGTCCGACACCTTTATAGCAATCAGCCCCAGCATTTT. It codes for CSVRHLYSNQPQHF.

At least ten counts were recorded for this clonotype. CDR3 coding DNA: TGTGCCAGCAGCTCATTCGACAGTTCTTTCTACGAGCAGTACTTC. Translating it yields CASSSFDSSFYEQYF. The chain is built from TRBV7-9 and TRBJ2-7, with a tentative D call TRBD1 (5 bases). Per the germline V gene, CDR1 is SEHNR and CDR2 is FQNEAQ (reference sequence). This CDR3 region has 15 residues. V lost 4 bases, J lost 3 bases, and 16 bases lay in between.

The chain is built from TRBV7-3 and TRBJ2-1; 8 bases line up with TRBD2. Germline V lookup: CDR1 SGHTA, CDR2 FQGTGA. This CDR3 has 14 amino acids. The trim removed 0 bases at V and 7 bases at J, leaving 2 bases unmatched. CDR3 DNA sequence: TGTGCCAGCAGCTTAACTAGCGGGGTGAATGAGCAGTTCTTC. This translates into CASSLTSGVNEQFF. The full variable domain, with the rest looked up from reference TRBV7-3 and TRBJ2-1, is GAGVSQTPSNKVTEKGKYVELRCDPISGHTALYWYRQSLGQGPEFLIYFQGTGAADDSGLPNDRFFAVRPEGSVSTLKIQRTERGDSAVYLCASSLTSGVNEQFFGPGTRLTVL.

The table lists this clonotype with many counts. The J gene is TRBJ2-1, the V gene TRBV15; 10 positions match TRBD2. This CDR3 spans 16 amino acids. Germline V gene lookup returns CDR1 LNHNV and CDR2 YYDKDF (reference sequence). With V trimmed by 1 base and J by 3 bases, 3 bases remained unmatched. The CDR3: CATSRGTSGVYNEQFF. CDR3 nucleotide sequence: TGTGCCACCAGCAGAGGGACTAGCGGAGTCTACAATGAGCAGTTCTTC.

Many counts were recorded for this clonotype. The chain uses TRBV24-1 and TRBJ2-5, with TRBD2 identical over 8 bases. CDR1 and CDR2 from the germline V gene are KGHDR and SFDVKD. V shed 4 bases and J 5 bases; nucleotides not matched to a gene: 2. The CDR3 loop spans 13 amino acids. CDR3 DNA sequence: TGTGCCACCAGTGAGCGGGGGGTGGAGACCCAGTACTTC. Protein product: CATSERGVETQYF.